The entry that follows covers one T cell receptor beta chain sequence. This CDR3 is built from 16 residues. V was trimmed by 0 bases and J by 6 bases, leaving 14 bases between them. Looked up from germline, CDR1 is LGHDT and CDR2 is YNNKEL (reference sequence). The record originates from a study of blood T cell repertoires in COVID-19. Study information: Sites across the United States, Italy and Spain contributed samples from acute and convalescent COVID-19.

Profiling relied on immunoSEQ multiplex PCR, and the TCRdb table lists in-frame clones only, not all of them. The data show around 300,000 clones, with about nine tenths seen just once and roughly 1.9% held by the top ten. The sequenced sample was PBMCs or T cells enriched from blood (not recorded which). V gene TRBV3-1 (or the pseudogene TRBV3-2) combines with J gene TRBJ1-4; no clear D. This receptor was obtained from a woman between 55 and 75 years old who had recovered from COVID-19. The CDR3 DNA follows: TGTGCCAGCAGCCAAGAAGCGAGGGTGGGTTATGAAAAACTGTTTTTT. Translation gives CASSQEARVGYEKLFF.